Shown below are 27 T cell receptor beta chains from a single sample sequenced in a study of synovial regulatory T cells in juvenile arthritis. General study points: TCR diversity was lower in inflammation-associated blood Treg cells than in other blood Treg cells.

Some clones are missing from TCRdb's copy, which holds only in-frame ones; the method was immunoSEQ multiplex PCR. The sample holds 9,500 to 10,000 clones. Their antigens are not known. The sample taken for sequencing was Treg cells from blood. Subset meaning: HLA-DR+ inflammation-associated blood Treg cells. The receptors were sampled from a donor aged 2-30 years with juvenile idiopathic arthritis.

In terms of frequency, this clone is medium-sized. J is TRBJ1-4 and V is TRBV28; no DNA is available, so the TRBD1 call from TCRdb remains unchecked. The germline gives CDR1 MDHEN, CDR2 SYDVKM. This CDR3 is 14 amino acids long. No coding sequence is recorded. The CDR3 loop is CASSLSQGGEKLFF.

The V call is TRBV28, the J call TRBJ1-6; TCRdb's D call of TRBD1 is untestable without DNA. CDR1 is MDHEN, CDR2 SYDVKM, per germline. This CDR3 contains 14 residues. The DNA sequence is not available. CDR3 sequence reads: CASSLTDYNSPLHF.

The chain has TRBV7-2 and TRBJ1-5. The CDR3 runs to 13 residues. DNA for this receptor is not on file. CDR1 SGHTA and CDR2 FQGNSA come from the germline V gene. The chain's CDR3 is CASSYAIEQPQHF.

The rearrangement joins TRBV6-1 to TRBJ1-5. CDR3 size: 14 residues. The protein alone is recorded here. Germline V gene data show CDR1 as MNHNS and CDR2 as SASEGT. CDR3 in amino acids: CASSESGGNQPQHF.

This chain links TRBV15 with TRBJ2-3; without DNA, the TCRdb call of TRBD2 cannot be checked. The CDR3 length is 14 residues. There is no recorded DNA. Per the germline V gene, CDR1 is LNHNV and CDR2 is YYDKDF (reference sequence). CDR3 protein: CATSRDTNPGTQYF.

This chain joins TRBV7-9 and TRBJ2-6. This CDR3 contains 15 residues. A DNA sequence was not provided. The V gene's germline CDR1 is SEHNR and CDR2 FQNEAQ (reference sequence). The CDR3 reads CASSLASGWANVLTF. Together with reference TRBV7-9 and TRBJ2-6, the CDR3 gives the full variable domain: DTGVSQNPRHKITKRGQNVTFRCDPISEHNRLYWYRQTLGQGPEFLTYFQNEAQLEKSRLLSDRFSAERPKGSFSTLEIQRTEQGDSAMYLCASSLASGWANVLTFGAGSRLTVL.

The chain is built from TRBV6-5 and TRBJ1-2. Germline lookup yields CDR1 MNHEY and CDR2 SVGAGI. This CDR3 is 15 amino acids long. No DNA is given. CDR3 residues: CASSGRGQTNYGYTF.

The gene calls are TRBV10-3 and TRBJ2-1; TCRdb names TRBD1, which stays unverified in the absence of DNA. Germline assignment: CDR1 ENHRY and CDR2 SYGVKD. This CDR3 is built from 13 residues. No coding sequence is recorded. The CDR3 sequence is CAIRGDSFNEQFF.

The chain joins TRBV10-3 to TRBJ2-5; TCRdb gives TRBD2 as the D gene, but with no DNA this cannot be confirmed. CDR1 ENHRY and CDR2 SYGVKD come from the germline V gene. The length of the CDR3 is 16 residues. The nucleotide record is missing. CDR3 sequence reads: CAISDISGRERETQYF.

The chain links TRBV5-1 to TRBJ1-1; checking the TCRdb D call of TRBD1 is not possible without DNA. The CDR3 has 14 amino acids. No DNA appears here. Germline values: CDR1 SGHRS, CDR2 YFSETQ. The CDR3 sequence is CASSSGGQDTEAFF.

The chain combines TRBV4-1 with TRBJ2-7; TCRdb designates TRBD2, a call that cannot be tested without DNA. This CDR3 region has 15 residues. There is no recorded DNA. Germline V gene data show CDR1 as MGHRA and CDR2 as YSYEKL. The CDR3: CASSQVAGGLGEQYF.

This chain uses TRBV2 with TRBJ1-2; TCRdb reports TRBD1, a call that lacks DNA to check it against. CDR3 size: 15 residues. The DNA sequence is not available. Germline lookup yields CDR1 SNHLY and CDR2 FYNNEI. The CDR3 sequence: CASSAGTGSLYGYTF.

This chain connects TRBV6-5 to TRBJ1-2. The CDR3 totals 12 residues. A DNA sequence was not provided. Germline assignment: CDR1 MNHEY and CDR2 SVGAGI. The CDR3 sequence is CASRAGGGRYTF.

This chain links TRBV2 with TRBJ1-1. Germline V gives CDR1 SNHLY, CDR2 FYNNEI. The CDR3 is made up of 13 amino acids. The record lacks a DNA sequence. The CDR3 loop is CASSEGFQILGFF.

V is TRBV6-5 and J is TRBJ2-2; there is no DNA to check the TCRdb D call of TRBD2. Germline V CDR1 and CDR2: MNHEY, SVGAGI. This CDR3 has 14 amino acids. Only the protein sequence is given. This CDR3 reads CASSQLTSTGELFF.

The CDR3: CASSQDRGDTEAFF. The V call is TRBV4-3, the J call TRBJ1-1. Germline values: CDR1 LGHNA, CDR2 YSLEER. This CDR3 comprises 14 residues. Only the protein sequence is given.

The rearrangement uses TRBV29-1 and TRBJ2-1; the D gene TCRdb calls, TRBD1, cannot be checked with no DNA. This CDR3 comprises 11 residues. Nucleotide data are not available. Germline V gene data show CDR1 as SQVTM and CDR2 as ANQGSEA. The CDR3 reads CSVKPGQGFFF.

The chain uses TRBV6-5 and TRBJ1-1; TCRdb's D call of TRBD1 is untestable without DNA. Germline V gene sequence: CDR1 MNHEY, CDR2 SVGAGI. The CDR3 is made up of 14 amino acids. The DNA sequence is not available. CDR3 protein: CASRPDRGNSEAFF.

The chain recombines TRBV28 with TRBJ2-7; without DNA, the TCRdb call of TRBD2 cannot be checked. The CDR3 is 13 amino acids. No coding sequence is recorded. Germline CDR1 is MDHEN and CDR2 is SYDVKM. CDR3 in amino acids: CATIRPLGYEQYF.

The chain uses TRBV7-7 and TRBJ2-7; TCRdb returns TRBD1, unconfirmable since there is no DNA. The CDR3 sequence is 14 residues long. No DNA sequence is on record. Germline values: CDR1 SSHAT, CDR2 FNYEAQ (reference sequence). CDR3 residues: CASNKTDRAPEQYF.

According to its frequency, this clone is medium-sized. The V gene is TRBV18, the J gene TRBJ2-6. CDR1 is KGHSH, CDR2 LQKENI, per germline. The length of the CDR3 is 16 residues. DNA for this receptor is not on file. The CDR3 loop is CASSPSRPSGANVLTF.

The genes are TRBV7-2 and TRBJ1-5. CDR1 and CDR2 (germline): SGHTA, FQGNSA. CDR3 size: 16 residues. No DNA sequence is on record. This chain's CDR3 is CASSLSGPGGNQPQHF.

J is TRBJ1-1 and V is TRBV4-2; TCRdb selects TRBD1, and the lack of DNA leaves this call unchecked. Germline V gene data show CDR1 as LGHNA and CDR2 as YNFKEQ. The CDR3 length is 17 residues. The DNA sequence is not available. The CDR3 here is CASSQDSGQGADTEAFF.

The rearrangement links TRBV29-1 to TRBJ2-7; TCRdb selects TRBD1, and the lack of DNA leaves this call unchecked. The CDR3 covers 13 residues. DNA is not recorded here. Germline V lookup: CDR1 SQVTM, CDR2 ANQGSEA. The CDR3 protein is CSVEGQGAYEQYF.

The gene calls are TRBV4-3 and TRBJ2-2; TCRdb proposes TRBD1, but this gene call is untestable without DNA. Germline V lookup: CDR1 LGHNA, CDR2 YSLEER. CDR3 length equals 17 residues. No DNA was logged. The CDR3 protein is CASSQDPTGSNTGELFF.

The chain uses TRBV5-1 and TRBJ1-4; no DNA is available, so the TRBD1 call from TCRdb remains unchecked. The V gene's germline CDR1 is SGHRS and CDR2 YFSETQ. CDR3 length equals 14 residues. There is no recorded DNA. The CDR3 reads CASSLGQGSEKLFF.

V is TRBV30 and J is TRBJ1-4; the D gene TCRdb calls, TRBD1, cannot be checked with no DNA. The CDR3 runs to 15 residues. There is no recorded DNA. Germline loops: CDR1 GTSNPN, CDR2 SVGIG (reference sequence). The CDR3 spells CAWSGTGTGVEKLFF. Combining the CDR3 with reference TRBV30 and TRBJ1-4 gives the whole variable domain SQTIHQWPATLVQPVGSPLSLECTVEGTSNPNLYWYRQAAGRGLQLLFYSVGIGQISSEVPQNLSASRPQDRQFILSSKKLLLSDSGFYLCAWSGTGTGVEKLFFGSGTQLSVL.